The 17 T cell receptor beta chains below come from one sample, sequenced in a study of blood T cells in healthy people across ages. With a J-beta primer mix and a sample-barcoded 5' primer, a second PCR ran about 6 to 11 cycles. TCRdb processed the 5' RACE reads anew with MiXCR; each CDR3 protein has one entry. The sample has about 1.5 million distinct CDR3 sequences, approximately 43% seen once; the top ten hold 4%. What was sequenced was blood. The receptor set was obtained from a woman aged 18-29 years in good health.

This clonotype showed up many times. J is TRBJ2-1 and V is TRBV12-3 or TRBV12-4; 8 bases match TRBD1. V lost 5 bases to trimming and J lost 3 bases; unmatched junction nucleotides: 3. The CDR3 runs to 14 residues. CDR3 DNA sequence: TGTGCCAGCAGTAGGACAGGGAACTACAATGAGCAGTTCTTC. Protein: CASSRTGNYNEQFF.

The CDR3 protein is CASSTWTSQRVRETQYF. CDR3 sequence (DNA): TGTGCCAGCAGTACGTGGACATCTCAGAGGGTCCGTGAGACCCAGTACTTC. This sequence joins TRBV28 and TRBJ2-4; possibly TRBD1 or TRBD2 for D (5 bases each). The J call is doubtful: the DNA matches TRBJ2-5 better. Germline-derived CDR1 and CDR2 are MDHEN and SYDVKM. The CDR3 loop spans 17 amino acids.

This chain connects TRBV20-1 to TRBJ1-6; D gene ambiguous. With 6 bases removed from V and 0 bases from J, the gap between germline ends came to 15 bases. Germline CDR1 DFQATT, CDR2 SNEGSKA (reference sequence). The CDR3 totals 16 residues. The CDR3 sequence is CSAGRLDGSYNSPLHF. The CDR3 DNA reads TGCAGTGCAGGCCGTCTGGACGGCTCCTATAATTCACCCCTCCACTTT.

This sequence joins TRBV5-6 and TRBJ2-4, with TRBD2 identical over 7 bases. CDR3 length: 14 amino acids. V lost 1 base and J lost 8; bases outside the gene matches: 6. CDR1 and CDR2 (germline): SGHDT, YYEEEE. CDR3 amino acids: CASSLRLAGDIQYF. Here the CDR3 DNA reads TGTGCCAGCAGCTTGAGACTAGCCGGAGACATTCAGTACTTC.

This clonotype was found a few times. The chain employs TRBV10-3 and TRBJ2-4; 10 nucleotides agree with TRBD2. Germline V CDR1 and CDR2: ENHRY, SYGVKD. This CDR3 is 15 amino acids long. With V trimmed by 5 bases and J by 3 bases, 4 bases remained unmatched. The CDR3 DNA is TGTGCCATCAGTCCAGCGGGAGGGGGCAAAAACATTCAGTACTTC. Translation gives CAISPAGGGKNIQYF.

This clonotype was seen only a few times. V gene TRBV6-5 combines with J gene TRBJ2-1; 10 positions agree with TRBD2. Trimming took 5 bases from V and 3 from J; bases not matched to a gene: 4. This CDR3 is 15 amino acids long. CDR1 and CDR2 from the germline V gene are MNHEY and SVGAGI. The CDR3 nucleotides are TGTGCCAGCAGTCCTCTAGCGGGAGACTACAATGAGCAGTTCTTC. As protein: CASSPLAGDYNEQFF.

This clonotype showed up just a few times. V gene TRBV27 combines with J gene TRBJ2-1; 12 nucleotides agree with TRBD2. CDR1 is MNHEY, CDR2 SMNVEV, per germline (reference sequence). With V trimmed by 6 bases and J by 8 bases, 8 bases remained unmatched. CDR3 length equals 15 residues. The CDR3 coding sequence is TGTGCCAGCAGCCCGCTAGCGGGGGGGCGTCATGAGCAGTTCTTC. Translation: CASSPLAGGRHEQFF.

The genes are TRBV10-3 and TRBJ2-2; TRBD1 aligns across 9 bases. The length of the CDR3 is 15 residues. Germline CDR1 reads ENHRY; CDR2 reads SYGVKD. V was pared by 5 bases and J by 5 bases, with 6 bases of the junction left unmatched. CDR3 nucleotide sequence: TGTGCCATCAGTCACAGGGGGCTGGGAACCGGGGAGCTGTTTTTT. Amino acids: CAISHRGLGTGELFF.

There are many counts of this clonotype. This chain links TRBV12-5 with TRBJ1-1, with D possibly being TRBD1 (5 bases). Germline V gene sequence: CDR1 LGHNT, CDR2 FRNRAP. The length of the CDR3 is 14 residues. Trimming took 6 bases from V and 3 from J, leaving 14 bases between them. CDR3 nucleotide sequence: TGTGCTAGTGGCCCCCTCCGCAGGGACACTGAAGCTTTCTTT. This codes for CASGPLRRDTEAFF.

The V gene is TRBV7-6, the J gene TRBJ2-5; TRBD1 or TRBD2 may be the D gene (5 bases each). V lost 4 bases, J lost 4 bases, and 19 bases lay in between. This CDR3 is built from 16 residues. Per germline, CDR1 SGHVS and CDR2 FNYEAQ. CDR3 sequence: CASSSGPPIGGETQYF. CDR3 DNA: TGTGCCAGCAGCTCGGGACCGCCAATTGGGGGAGAGACCCAGTACTTC.

V and J are TRBV5-6 and TRBJ2-1; 10 positions match TRBD2. V lost 4 bases, J lost 5 bases, and 6 bases stayed unmatched. Germline-derived CDR1 and CDR2 are SGHDT and YYEEEE. The CDR3 spans 15 residues. The CDR3 reads CASSRGLANNNEQFF. The DNA for the CDR3 is TGTGCCAGCAGCCGGGGACTAGCGAACAACAATGAGCAGTTCTTC.

This clonotype showed up just a few times. The chain recombines TRBV3-1 with TRBJ2-1; D not resolved. The CDR3 spans 16 residues. Looked up from germline, CDR1 is LGHDT and CDR2 is YNNKEL (reference sequence). With 6 bases removed from V and 2 bases from J, the gap between germline ends came to 17 bases. The DNA for the CDR3 is TGTGCCAGCAGTCAGGCCAAGAGAAGAACCTACAATGAGCAGTTCTTC. Encoded protein: CASSQAKRRTYNEQFF.

The chain uses TRBV10-3 and TRBJ1-2; no definite D call. The CDR3 runs 13 residues. Trimming pared 0 bases from V and 3 bases from J, leaving 5 bases between. Germline lookup yields CDR1 ENHRY and CDR2 SYGVKD. The DNA of the CDR3 is TGTGCCATCAGTGAGTCATCTTACTATGGCTACACCTTC. Translated, it gives CAISESSYYGYTF.

The chain joins TRBV5-1 to TRBJ2-7; D not resolved. Judging by the DNA end, TRBJ2-5 fits better; the J call may be wrong. Germline CDR1 SGHRS, CDR2 YFSETQ. This CDR3 spans 14 amino acids. CDR3: CASSLDSLGETQYF. The DNA for the CDR3 is TGCGCCAGCAGCTTAGACTCCCTGGGGGAGACCCAGTACTTC.

V usage is TRBV14 and J usage is TRBJ2-1; TRBD2 is a possible D gene (5 bases). Per the germline V gene, CDR1 is SGHDN and CDR2 is FVKESK. There are 14 residues in the CDR3. V lost 3 bases, J lost 4 bases, and 10 bases lay in between. Written as DNA, the CDR3 is TGTGCCAGCAGCCAGTCTCGACTATACAATGAGCAGTTCTTC. This translates into CASSQSRLYNEQFF.

This clonotype was recorded a few times. DNA for the CDR3: TGTGCCAGCAGTTACGCGACAGCGAACACTGAAGCTTTCTTT. It specifies CASSYATANTEAFF. The J gene is TRBJ1-1, the V gene TRBV6-5; D may be TRBD1 (5 bases). The germline CDR1 and CDR2 sequences are MNHEY and SVGAGI. The CDR3 is 14 residues long. V was pared by 2 bases and J by 1 base, with 8 bases between.

The J gene is TRBJ2-4, the V gene TRBV20-1; TRBD1 or TRBD2 may be the D gene (6 bases each). The CDR3 is 15 amino acids. Between the trimmed V and J ends, which lost 1 base and 0 bases, there was a span of 10 bases. Germline CDR1 DFQATT, CDR2 SNEGSKA (reference sequence). CDR3 nucleotides: TGCAGTGCTAGAGCGGGGGCTCTAGCCAAAAACATTCAGTACTTC. It is translated as CSARAGALAKNIQYF.